Each of the 9 T cell receptor beta chains below was sequenced from the same sample in a study of T cell repertoires in cytomegalovirus infection (dated by TCRdb to between 2017 and 2020). The sequencer listed for this sample is Illumina HiSeq 1500. The public reads were quality trimmed at Q25 with fastp and then assembled into clones with MiXCR by TCRdb, keeping productive beta chains. Entries are consolidated by CDR3 protein sequence, retaining the most common genes and DNA. This sample lists approximately 250,000 distinct CDR3 sequences; 9% to 15% were detected once. The ten largest clones capture approximately 1.8% of the sample. Sequencing was done on a sample of PBMCs. All receptors come from a human donor in good health (CMV status not recorded). Some clones in this sample may be carry-over from other donors' samples.

This clonotype was observed many times. The chain joins TRBV7-2 to TRBJ2-5; D is perhaps TRBD2 (5 bases). Germline CDR1 SGHTA, CDR2 FQGNSA. This CDR3 region has 14 residues. Trimming left V 1 base short and J 4 bases short, with 10 bases between. The CDR3 region is CASSLVGLAETQYF. CDR3 coding DNA: TGTGCCAGCAGCTTAGTAGGTCTAGCAGAGACCCAGTACTTC.

This clonotype occurred a few times. V gene TRBV19 combines with J gene TRBJ1-6, with D possibly matching TRBD1 (5 bases). Germline V gene lookup returns CDR1 LNHDA and CDR2 SQIVND (reference sequence). The CDR3 is 15 residues long. The V end lost 5 bases, the J end lost 8 bases, and 16 bases lay between the germline ends. The CDR3 region has the DNA TGTGCCAGTAGTCCCCGGGGGAGTGACCATTCACCCCTCCACTTT. This sequence encodes CASSPRGSDHSPLHF.

Comment on this clonotype: A much larger clone differs by one base, so this may be a read error. The V call is TRBV7-2, the J call TRBJ2-3; no definite D call. CDR1 and CDR2 (germline): SGHTA, FQGNSA. The CDR3 is made up of 15 amino acids. Trimming removed 10 bases at V and 2 bases at J, with 19 bases between. CDR3 amino acids: CANTPSTLSTDTQYF. In DNA form, the CDR3 reads TGTGCCAACACCCCCTCGACTCTCTCCACAGATACGCAGTATTTT.

This clonotype was found a few times. The chain uses TRBV29-1 and TRBJ2-4; 15 bases line up with TRBD2. This CDR3 has 19 residues. In germline, CDR1 is SQVTM, CDR2 ANQGSEA. The V and J ends lost 7 bases and 0 bases, in that order; junction bases with no gene match: 13. This CDR3 reads CSAVGLAGGSILAKNIQYF. The CDR3 nucleotides read TGCAGCGCTGTGGGACTAGCGGGGGGCTCAATACTAGCCAAAAACATTCAGTACTTC.

The V gene is TRBV11-2, the J gene TRBJ2-7; TRBD2 is a possible D gene (5 bases). Germline lookup yields CDR1 SGHAT and CDR2 FQNNGV. V was trimmed by 3 bases and J by 4 bases, leaving 13 bases between them. The CDR3 spans 14 residues. The CDR3 DNA follows: TGTGCCAGCAGCTTTGGGATAGGGAGATACGAGCAGTACTTC. It specifies CASSFGIGRYEQYF.

The J gene is TRBJ1-2, the V gene TRBV29-1; 7 bases agree with TRBD1. Trimming took 6 bases from V and 5 from J; bases not matched to a gene: 6. Germline CDR1 and CDR2: SQVTM and ANQGSEA. This CDR3 region has 12 residues. The CDR3 DNA follows: TGCAGCGTCCAAGGACAGGTTTATGGCTACACCTTC. Translating gives CSVQGQVYGYTF.

The genes are TRBV5-5 and TRBJ1-6; possible D gene TRBD1, 5 bases. The germline V and J ends were trimmed by 1 base and 5 bases, with 10 bases remaining between them. The CDR3 covers 15 residues. In germline, CDR1 is SGHKS, CDR2 YYEKEE (reference sequence). CDR3 coding DNA: TGTGCCAGCAGCTTGTTAGTACAGGATAATTCACCCCTCCACTTT. This gives the protein CASSLLVQDNSPLHF.

The J gene is TRBJ2-5, the V gene TRBV11-2; 10 bases map to TRBD2. J was trimmed by 5 bases and V by 0 bases; bases with no gene match: 6. The CDR3 has 16 residues. Per germline, CDR1 SGHAT and CDR2 FQNNGV. CDR3 DNA: TGTGCCAGCAGCTTAGACCTAGCGGGAGAGGCGGAGACCCAGTACTTC. It encodes CASSLDLAGEAETQYF.

This clonotype was counted many times. The chain links TRBV7-9 to TRBJ1-6, with 7 bases lining up with TRBD1. Per the germline V gene, CDR1 is SEHNR and CDR2 is FQNEAQ (reference sequence). This CDR3 spans 14 amino acids. The V and J ends lost 5 bases and 4 bases, in that order; junction bases with no gene match: 2. The CDR3 reads CASSRDSYNSPLHF. The CDR3 DNA follows: TGTGCCAGCAGCCGGGACAGTTATAATTCACCCCTCCACTTT.